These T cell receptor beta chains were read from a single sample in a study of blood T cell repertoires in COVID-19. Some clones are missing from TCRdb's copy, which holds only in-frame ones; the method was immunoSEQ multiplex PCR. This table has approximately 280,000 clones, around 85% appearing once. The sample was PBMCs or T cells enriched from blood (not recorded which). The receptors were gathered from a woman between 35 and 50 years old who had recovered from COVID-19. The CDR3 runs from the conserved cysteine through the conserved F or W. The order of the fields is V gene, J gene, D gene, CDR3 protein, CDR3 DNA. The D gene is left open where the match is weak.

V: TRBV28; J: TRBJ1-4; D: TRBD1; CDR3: CASGQGEKLFF; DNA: TGTGCCAGCGGACAGGGTGAAAAACTGTTTTTT
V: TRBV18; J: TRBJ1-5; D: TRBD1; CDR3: CASSPTQGANQPQHF; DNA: TGTGCCAGCTCACCCACACAGGGGGCTAATCAGCCCCAGCATTTT
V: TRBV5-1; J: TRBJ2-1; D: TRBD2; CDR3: CASSLDLAGGVEQFF; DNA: TGCGCCAGCAGCTTGGATCTAGCGGGAGGGGTTGAGCAGTTCTTC
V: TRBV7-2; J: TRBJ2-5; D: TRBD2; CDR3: CASSHGTIQETQYF; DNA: TGTGCCAGCAGCCATGGGACTATTCAAGAGACCCAGTACTTC
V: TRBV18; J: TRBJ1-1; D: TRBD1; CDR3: CASSPLGQGADTEAFF; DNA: TGTGCCAGCTCACCATTGGGCCAGGGGGCAGACACTGAAGCTTTCTTT
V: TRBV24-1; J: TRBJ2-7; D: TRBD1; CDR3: CATSRRDRAYEQYF; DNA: TGTGCCACCAGTAGACGGGACAGAGCCTACGAGCAGTACTTC
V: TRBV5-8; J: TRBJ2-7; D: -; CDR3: CASSLFPGSYEQYF; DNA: TGTGCCAGCAGCTTGTTCCCAGGGTCATACGAGCAGTACTTC
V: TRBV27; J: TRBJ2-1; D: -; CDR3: CASSLPGLSDHEQFF; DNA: TGTGCCAGCAGTTTACCGGGACTTAGCGACCATGAGCAGTTCTTC
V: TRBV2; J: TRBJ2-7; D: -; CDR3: CASSVPTGAGYEQYF; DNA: TGTGCCAGCAGTGTTCCTACAGGGGCGGGGTACGAGCAGTACTTC
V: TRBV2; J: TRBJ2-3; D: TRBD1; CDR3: CASSEPPRTGGGPDTQYF; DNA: TGTGCCAGCAGTGAACCCCCCCGGACAGGGGGCGGCCCAGATACGCAGTATTTT
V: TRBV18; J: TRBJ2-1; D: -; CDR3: CASSPVTNEQFF; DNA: TGTGCCAGCTCACCAGTGACTAATGAGCAGTTCTTC